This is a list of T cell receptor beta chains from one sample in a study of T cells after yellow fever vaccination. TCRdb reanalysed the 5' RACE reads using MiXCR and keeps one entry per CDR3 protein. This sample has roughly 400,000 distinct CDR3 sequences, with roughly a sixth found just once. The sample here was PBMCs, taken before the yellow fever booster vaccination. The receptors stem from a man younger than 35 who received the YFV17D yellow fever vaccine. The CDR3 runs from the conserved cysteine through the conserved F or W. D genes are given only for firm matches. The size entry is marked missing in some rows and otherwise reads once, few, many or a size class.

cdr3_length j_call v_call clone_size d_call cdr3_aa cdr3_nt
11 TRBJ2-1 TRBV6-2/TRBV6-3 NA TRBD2 CASSGGLEQFF TGTGCCAGCAGTGGGGGACTAGAGCAGTTCTTC
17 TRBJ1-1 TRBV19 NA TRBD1 CASSSYRGMGLNTEAFF TGTGCCAGTAGTTCCTACAGGGGCATGGGATTGAACACTGAAGCTTTCTTT
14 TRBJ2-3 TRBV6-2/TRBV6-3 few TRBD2 CASSSGTITDTQYF TGTGCCAGCAGTTCCGGGACTATCACAGATACGCAGTATTTT
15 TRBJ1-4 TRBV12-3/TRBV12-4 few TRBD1 CASSSTDRGREKLFF TGTGCCAGCAGTTCCACGGACAGGGGGCGCGAAAAACTGTTTTTT
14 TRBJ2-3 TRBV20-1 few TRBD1 CSATGTGGTDTQYF TGCAGTGCGACCGGGACAGGGGGCACAGATACGCAGTATTTT
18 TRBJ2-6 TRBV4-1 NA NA CASSSFGRATSGANVLTF TGCGCCAGCAGCTCATTCGGACGTGCGACCTCTGGGGCCAACGTCCTGACTTTC
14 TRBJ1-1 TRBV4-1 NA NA CASSREPGLSEAFF TGCGCCAGCAGCCGGGAACCGGGACTTTCTGAAGCTTTCTTT
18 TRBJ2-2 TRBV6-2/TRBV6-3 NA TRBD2 CASIRGLAGTQNTGELFF TGTGCCAGCATCCGGGGACTAGCGGGAACTCAGAACACCGGGGAGCTGTTTTTT
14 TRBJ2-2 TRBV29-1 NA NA CSVDWGRNTGELFF TGCAGCGTTGATTGGGGACGGAACACCGGGGAGCTGTTTTTT
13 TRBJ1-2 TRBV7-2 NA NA CASSWKAGDGYTF TGTGCCAGCAGCTGGAAGGCAGGGGATGGCTACACCTTC
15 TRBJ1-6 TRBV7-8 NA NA CASSLEFRSNSPLHF TGTGCCAGCAGCTTAGAGTTCAGGTCAAATTCACCCCTCCACTTT
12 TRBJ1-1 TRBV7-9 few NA CASTLSVAEAFF TGTGCCAGCACCTTAAGTGTCGCTGAAGCTTTCTTT
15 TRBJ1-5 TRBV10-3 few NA CAISELSGSNQPQHF TGTGCCATCAGTGAGTTGTCCGGGTCCAATCAGCCCCAGCATTTT
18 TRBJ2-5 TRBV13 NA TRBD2 CASSPLTSGLDPPETQYF TGTGCCAGCAGCCCCCTAACCTCGGGACTAGATCCTCCAGAGACCCAGTACTTC
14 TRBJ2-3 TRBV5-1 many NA CASSLETSTDTQYF TGCGCCAGCAGCTTGGAAACTAGCACAGATACGCAGTATTTT
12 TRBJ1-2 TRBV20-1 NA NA CSARQEDNGYTF TGCAGTGCTAGACAGGAGGACAATGGCTACACCTTC
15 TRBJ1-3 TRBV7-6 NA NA CASSLAGGAGNTIYF TGTGCCAGCAGCTTAGCGGGGGGTGCTGGAAACACCATATATTTT
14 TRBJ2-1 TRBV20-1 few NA CSVLASFSYNEQFF TGCAGTGTATTGGCGTCCTTCTCCTACAATGAGCAGTTCTTC
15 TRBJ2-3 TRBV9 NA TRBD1 CASSIQGYGTDTQYF TGTGCCAGCAGCATACAGGGGTATGGCACAGATACGCAGTATTTT
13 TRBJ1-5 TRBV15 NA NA CATGGGANQPQHF TGTGCCACCGGTGGGGGTGCCAATCAGCCCCAGCATTTT
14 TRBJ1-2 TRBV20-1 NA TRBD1 CSAPGQGLWDGYTF TGCAGTGCACCTGGACAGGGCTTATGGGATGGCTACACCTTC
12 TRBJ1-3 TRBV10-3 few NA CAIRGGSVTIYF TGTGCCATCAGGGGCGGGAGTGTCACCATATATTTT
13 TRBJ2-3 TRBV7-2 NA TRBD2 CASGQRGVDTQYF TGTGCCAGCGGACAGCGGGGGGTGGATACGCAGTATTTT
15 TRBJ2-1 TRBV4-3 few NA CASSHGTQGYNEQFF TGCGCCAGCAGCCACGGGACTCAGGGCTACAATGAGCAGTTCTTC
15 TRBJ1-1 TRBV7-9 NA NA CASSPYSTTNTEAFF TGTGCCAGCAGCCCGTACAGCACTACGAACACTGAAGCTTTCTTT
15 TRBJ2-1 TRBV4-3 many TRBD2 CASSQPSGGLNEQFF TGCGCCAGCAGCCAACCTAGCGGGGGCCTCAATGAGCAGTTCTTC
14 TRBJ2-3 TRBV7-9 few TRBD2 CASSLAREGLAQYF TGTGCCAGCAGCTTAGCGCGGGAGGGCTTAGCGCAGTATTTT
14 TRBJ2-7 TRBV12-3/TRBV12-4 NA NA CASSWRDRTYEQYF TGTGCCAGCAGTTGGCGAGACAGAACCTACGAGCAGTACTTC
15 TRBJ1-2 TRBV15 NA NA CATSRDNPGERGYTF TGTGCCACCAGCAGAGATAATCCGGGTGAACGCGGCTACACCTTC
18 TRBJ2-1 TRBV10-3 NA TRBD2 CAISESAGGSWTGNEQFF TGTGCCATCAGTGAGTCTGCGGGGGGCAGCTGGACCGGGAATGAGCAGTTCTTC
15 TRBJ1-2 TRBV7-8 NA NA CASSSDRTGFYGYTF TGTGCCAGCAGCTCGGATCGGACGGGATTCTATGGCTACACCTTC
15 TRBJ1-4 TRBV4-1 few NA CASSQATDLNEKLFF TGCGCCAGCAGCCAAGCGACAGACCTAAATGAAAAACTGTTTTTT
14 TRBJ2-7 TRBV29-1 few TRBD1 CSVRGGDRGYEQYF TGCAGCGTCCGGGGTGGGGACAGGGGATACGAGCAGTACTTC
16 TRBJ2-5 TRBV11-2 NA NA CASSFLTGGPEETQYF TGTGCCAGCAGCTTTCTCACCGGGGGGCCGGAAGAGACCCAGTACTTC
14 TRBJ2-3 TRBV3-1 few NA CASSHGEGADTQYF TGTGCCAGCAGCCACGGGGAAGGTGCAGATACGCAGTATTTT
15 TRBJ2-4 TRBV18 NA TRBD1 CASSRDRVTKNIQYF TGTGCCAGCTCACGGGACAGGGTTACGAAAAACATTCAGTACTTC
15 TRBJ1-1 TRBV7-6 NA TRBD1 CASSKGQTANTEAFF TGTGCCAGCAGCAAGGGACAGACAGCGAACACTGAAGCTTTCTTT
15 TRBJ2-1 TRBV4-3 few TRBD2 CASSQEERGDNEQFF TGCGCCAGCAGCCAGGAGGAGCGGGGGGACAATGAGCAGTTCTTC
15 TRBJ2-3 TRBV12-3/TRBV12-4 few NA CASSLTGFDYDTQYF TGTGCCAGCAGTCTCACAGGGTTCGATTACGATACGCAGTATTTT
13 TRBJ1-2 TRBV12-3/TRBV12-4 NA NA CASSFSSNYGYTF TGTGCCAGCAGTTTTAGTTCAAACTATGGCTACACCTTC
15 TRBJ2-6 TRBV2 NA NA CASRGAVSGANVLTF TGTGCCAGCAGAGGAGCAGTCTCTGGGGCCAACGTCCTGACTTTC
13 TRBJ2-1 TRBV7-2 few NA CASSSGDRREQFF TGTGCCAGCAGCTCAGGGGATAGGAGAGAGCAGTTCTTC
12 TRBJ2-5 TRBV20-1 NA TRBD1 CRATGGLETQYF TGCAGGGCGACAGGGGGCCTCGAGACCCAGTACTTC
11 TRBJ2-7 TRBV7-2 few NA CASSFDYEQYF TGTGCCAGCAGCTTCGACTACGAGCAGTACTTC
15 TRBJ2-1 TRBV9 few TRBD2 CASAGGGGLGNEQFF TGTGCCAGCGCCGGTGGCGGGGGTTTAGGCAATGAGCAGTTCTTC
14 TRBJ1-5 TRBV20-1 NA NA CSARAGAPNQPQHF TGCAGTGCTAGGGCAGGGGCCCCGAATCAGCCCCAGCATTTT